Below are 14 T cell receptor beta chains sequenced from a single sample in a study of blood T cells in healthy people across ages. A sample-barcoded 5' primer and a J-beta primer mix were used in a second PCR of about 7 to 12 cycles. MiXCR, run by TCRdb on the 5' RACE reads, gives a single entry per CDR3 protein. Among hundreds of thousands of distinct CDR3 sequences listed, about 59% were seen once. Specimen: blood. All receptors come from a man aged 30-40 years in good health.

J is TRBJ2-1 and V is TRBV7-6; D is perhaps TRBD2 (6 bases). The V end was cut by 4 bases, the J end by 7 bases, with 23 bases between. Germline CDR1 is SGHVS and CDR2 is FNYEAQ. This CDR3 spans 17 amino acids. The CDR3 loop reads CASSSGTPSSGVNEQFF. The CDR3 DNA is TGTGCCAGCAGCTCCGGGACTCCCAGCTCGGGGGTAAATGAGCAGTTCTTC. Supplemented by reference TRBV7-6 and TRBJ2-1, the full variable domain reads GAGVSQSPRYKVTKRGQDVALRCDPISGHVSLYWYRQALGQGPEFLTYFNYEAQQDKSGLPNDRFSAERPEGSISTLTIQRTEQRDSAMYRCASSSGTPSSGVNEQFFGPGTRLTVL.

The V call is TRBV29-1, the J call TRBJ1-2; weak D call: TRBD1 (6 bases). The CDR3 length is 15 residues. Per germline, CDR1 SQVTM and CDR2 ANQGSEA. Trimming left V 0 bases short and J 2 bases short, with 13 bases between. The DNA for the CDR3 is TGCAGCGTTGAAGATCTGGACAGTAAAAACTATGGCTACACCTTC. Translating it yields CSVEDLDSKNYGYTF. Filled out from reference TRBV29-1 and TRBJ1-2, the complete variable domain reads SAVISQKPSRDICQRGTSLTIQCQVDSQVTMMFWYRQQPGQSLTLIATANQGSEATYESGFVIDKFPISRPNLTFSTLTVSNMSPEDSSIYLCSVEDLDSKNYGYTFGSGTRLTVV.

The chain carries TRBV7-9 and TRBJ2-7, with TRBD1 matching 7 bases. The CDR3 totals 13 residues. V lost 7 bases and J lost 1; bases outside the gene matches: 4. Looked up from germline, CDR1 is SEHNR and CDR2 is FQNEAQ (reference sequence). CDR3 region: CASNRQGSYEQYF. In DNA, the CDR3 is TGTGCCAGCAACCGACAGGGTTCCTACGAGCAGTACTTC.

J is TRBJ2-4 and V is TRBV12-3 or TRBV12-4; D not resolved. V gave up 2 bases and J gave up 7 bases, with 3 bases separating them. The CDR3 has 11 amino acids. CDR3 amino acids: CASSLYNIQYF. The CDR3 DNA sequence: TGTGCCAGCAGTTTATATAACATTCAGTACTTC.

The chain carries TRBV20-1 and TRBJ2-2; 8 bases map to TRBD2. CDR1 DFQATT and CDR2 SNEGSKA come from the germline V gene (reference sequence). J gave up 6 bases and V 0 bases, and 9 bases lay outside the gene matches. CDR3 size: 16 residues. CDR3 region: CSARDRSGDFAGELFF. DNA for the CDR3: TGCAGTGCTAGAGACCGTAGCGGGGACTTCGCCGGGGAGCTGTTTTTT.

The chain links TRBV4-3 to TRBJ2-7; 12 positions match TRBD2. Germline V CDR1 and CDR2: LGHNA, YSLEER. J gave up 7 bases and V 2 bases, and 6 bases lay outside the gene matches. CDR3 length: 15 residues. The CDR3 spells CASSQILAGGEEQYF. The DNA of the CDR3 is TGCGCCAGCAGCCAAATCCTAGCGGGGGGGGAAGAGCAGTACTTC.

This clonotype was counted at least ten times. Possible read error: a much larger clone is one base away. The chain employs TRBV6-2 or TRBV6-3 and TRBJ2-1, with a possible D match to TRBD2 (6 bases). CDR1 is MNHEY and CDR2 is SVGEGT in the germline V gene. Trimming shortened V by 3 bases and J by 3 bases, and 18 bases separated the two germline ends. This CDR3 region has 17 residues. The CDR3 coding sequence is TGTGCCAGCAGTTATATTGAGCGGGCCTGGGACTACAATGAGCAGTTCTTC. Translation: CASSYIERAWDYNEQFF.

This chain connects TRBV6-6 to TRBJ2-1; D is unclear. V lost 8 bases and J 6 bases, leaving 11 bases between the germline ends. This CDR3 has 12 residues. From germline, CDR1 is MNHNY and CDR2 SVGAGI (reference sequence). The CDR3 region is CASGRNGNEQFF. Here the CDR3 DNA reads TGTGCCAGCGGCCGAAACGGCAATGAGCAGTTCTTC.

Worth noting for this clonotype: Germline is not matched at one junction end, which may reflect a read error. The J gene is TRBJ2-1, the V gene TRBV4-1; no definite D call. Per germline, CDR1 MGHRA and CDR2 YSYEKL. The CDR3 runs to 15 residues. The CDR3 DNA reads TGCGCTAGCAGCCAAGTACTGAGCCAAATACATGGGCAGTTCTTC. This codes for CASSQVLSQIHGQFF.

The CDR3 bases are TGCAGTGCTAGGCCGCAGGGAGGCTACGAGCAGTACTTC. Protein: CSARPQGGYEQYF. The chain combines TRBV20-1 with TRBJ2-7, with D possibly matching TRBD2 (6 bases). Germline V gene sequence: CDR1 DFQATT, CDR2 SNEGSKA (reference sequence). The CDR3 has 13 residues. The germline V and J ends were trimmed by 3 bases and 3 bases, with 12 bases remaining between them.

The rearrangement uses TRBV29-1 and TRBJ2-7; 10 bases are shared with TRBD1. This CDR3 contains 16 residues. CDR1 SQVTM and CDR2 ANQGSEA come from the germline V gene. Trimming at V came to 3 bases and at J to 2 bases, leaving 10 bases not matched to a gene. Written as DNA, the CDR3 is TGCAGCGTTGAGACCCCTGGGACAGGGGCCCCCTACGAGCAGTACTTC. It is translated as CSVETPGTGAPYEQYF.

This clonotype has more than one count but fewer than ten. V is TRBV20-1 and J is TRBJ2-1; 11 positions agree with TRBD2. The CDR3 extends over 16 amino acids. Germline CDR1 DFQATT, CDR2 SNEGSKA (reference sequence). V gave up 0 bases and J gave up 6 bases; unmatched junction bases: 7. CDR3: CSARDLSGGALNEQFF. DNA of the CDR3: TGCAGTGCTAGAGATCTTAGCGGGGGGGCCCTCAATGAGCAGTTCTTC.

V gene TRBV2 combines with J gene TRBJ2-5; the D gene is possibly TRBD2 (6 bases). TRBJ2-7 matches the DNA end more closely, so the J call is doubtful. CDR3 length: 14 residues. In germline, CDR1 is SNHLY, CDR2 FYNNEI. The CDR3 spells CASSRRGPIYEQYF. The CDR3 nucleotides are TGTGCCAGCAGTCGGAGGGGCCCTATTTACGAGCAGTACTTC.

The chain recombines TRBV5-1 with TRBJ2-3; 11 bases map to TRBD1. The germline CDR1 and CDR2 sequences are SGHRS and YFSETQ. The trim removed 4 bases at V and 6 bases at J, leaving 10 bases unmatched. This CDR3 contains 16 residues. The CDR3 DNA is TGCGCCAGCAGCCCGGGCGGGACAGGGGGATCGGATACGCAGTATTTT. Amino acid sequence: CASSPGGTGGSDTQYF.